This TCR beta chain came from a study of blood T cell repertoires in COVID-19. Study summary: From the United States, Italy and Spain came samples of acute and convalescent COVID-19. Sources were T cells, B-cell-depleted T cells, or PBMCs; the material itself was cDNA or gDNA.

V shed 6 bases and J shed 8 bases, with 19 bases lying between them. This CDR3 comprises 14 residues. Per the germline V gene, CDR1 is WSHSY and CDR2 is SAAADI. Original processing notes: Estimation of nucleated cell counts was performed using reference gene primer amplification. TCRdb's copy holds only in-frame clones and misses some; the assay was immunoSEQ multiplex PCR. D and trimming were read from the DNA, whereas the V and J calls and clone size are those reported in that table. The repertoire holds tens of thousands of clones, with approximately 85% as singletons. The rearrangement uses TRBV10-2 and TRBJ1-2; D ambiguous. The specimen was peripheral blood. This sequence was found in a human donor in a cohort sampled during active COVID-19. In nucleotides, the CDR3 is TGCGCCAGCAGCCCTAGTCGCTCTATCGGAGGCTACACCTTC. This codes for CASSPSRSIGGYTF.